Detailed here is one T cell receptor (beta chain). The antigen is not known. Germline CDR1 and CDR2: GTSNPN and SVGIG (reference sequence). Trimming cost V 5 bases and J 0 bases; bases outside gene matches: 5. The CDR3 covers 14 residues. Treatment of the sample: oral pan-JAK inhibitor, 5-10 mg twice daily. CD4+ and CD8+ T cells were sorted from PBMCs stained for CD3, CD4 and CD8. Sequencing used cDNA as its template, made by extracting RNA and reverse transcribing it. TCRdb's copy holds only in-frame clones and misses some; the assay was immunoSEQ multiplex PCR. Of about 160,000 clones in the sample, roughly 65% were seen once. This record comes from a study of CD8+ T cells in alopecia areata. Looking at the study overall: Twice daily, treated patients received 5 to 10 mg of oral tofacitinib.

Findings and caveats of the study: Tissue-resident alphabeta T cells belonging to normal skin likewise get sequenced within scalp specimens.

This sequence joins TRBV30 and TRBJ2-7, with 9 bases aligning to TRBD2. The starting material was CD4+ T cells sorted from blood, obtained at week 4, from a patient treated with tofacitinib. The receptor was derived from a human donor with alopecia areata. This chain's CDR3 is CAWRGTSFSYEQYF. As DNA, the CDR3 is TGTGCCTGGCGCGGGACTAGCTTCTCCTACGAGCAGTACTTC.